This T cell receptor (beta chain) comes out of a study of PD-1 blockade in mismatch repair-deficient tumors. Study as a whole: All were previously treated, progressing patients with 11 to 13 mismatch repair-deficient cancer types.

TCR sequencing covered a few patients who responded to pembrolizumab. TCRdb's copy holds only in-frame clones and misses some; the assay was immunoSEQ multiplex PCR. Here the sample spans 100,000 to 150,000 clones, around 83% being singletons. CDR3 size: 16 residues. V was clipped by 0 bases and J by 1 base, with 13 bases between them. The source of this sequence is an adult with mismatch repair-deficient cancer. The chain couples TRBV23-1 to TRBJ2-7; weak D call: TRBD1 (5 bases). TRBV23-1 is designated an ORF whose function remains uncertain. The sequences come from peripheral blood, collected 44 weeks after starting pembrolizumab. The DNA for the CDR3 is TGCGCCAGCAGTCAATCCAGGCAGGGTGAATCCTACGAGCAGTACTTC. This sequence encodes CASSQSRQGESYEQYF.